A single sample gave rise to the 21 T cell receptor beta chains below, sequenced in a study of T cell repertoires in cytomegalovirus infection. TCRdb fed the reads into MiXCR, producing one record per CDR3 protein. The sample yields 65,000 to 90,000 distinct CDR3 sequences, 3% to 4.5% seen once. The sequencing sample was made of PBMCs. These receptor sequences come from a human donor in good health (CMV status not recorded). Some clones in this sample may be carry-over from other donors' samples.

In this sample, this clonotype turned up many times. The gene calls are TRBV4-3 and TRBJ2-3, with 7 bases fitting TRBD2. Trimming cost V 0 bases and J 1 base; bases outside gene matches: 7. The CDR3 spans 17 residues. Germline V gene sequence: CDR1 LGHNA, CDR2 YSLEER. The DNA for the CDR3 is TGCGCCAGCAGCCAAGAAGGGGACTACCGACGCACAGATACGCAGTATTTT. The encoded protein is CASSQEGDYRRTDTQYF.

This clonotype was seen repeatedly, ten times or more. The V call is TRBV7-9, the J call TRBJ2-5, with D possibly TRBD2 on 7 matching bases. Germline CDR1 SEHNR, CDR2 FQNEAQ (reference sequence). This CDR3 spans 14 amino acids. With 5 bases removed from V and 3 bases from J, the gap between germline ends came to 13 bases. Here the CDR3 reads CASSGGGVEETQYF. As DNA, the CDR3 is TGTGCCAGCAGCGGCGGGGGCGTGGAAGAGACCCAGTACTTC.

At least ten counts were recorded for this clonotype. This chain connects TRBV28 to TRBJ1-2, with a tentative D call TRBD1 (6 bases). V lost 3 bases to trimming and J lost 4 bases, with 12 bases between them. Looked up from germline, CDR1 is MDHEN and CDR2 is SYDVKM. The CDR3 is 14 residues long. CDR3 sequence (DNA): TGTGCCAGCAGTTTCGATGACAGGTCCTATGGCTACACCTTC. Translating it yields CASSFDDRSYGYTF.

This clonotype was counted at least ten times. The gene calls are TRBV7-2 and TRBJ2-3, with D maybe TRBD2 (6 bases). CDR3 length: 14 residues. Germline CDR1 is SGHTA and CDR2 is FQGNSA. Trimming cost V 3 bases and J 4 bases, with 11 bases left between them. The CDR3 region is CASSFTSSADTQYF. The CDR3 DNA sequence: TGTGCCAGCAGCTTCACGTCTAGCGCAGATACGCAGTATTTT. Together with reference TRBV7-2 and TRBJ2-3, the CDR3 gives the full variable domain: GAGVSQSPSNKVTEKGKDVELRCDPISGHTALYWYRQSLGQGLEFLIYFQGNSAPDKSGLPSDRFSAERTGGSVSTLTIQRTQQEDSAVYLCASSFTSSADTQYFGPGTRLTVL.

This clonotype showed up many times. The J gene is TRBJ2-1, the V gene TRBV7-2, with D uncertain. The CDR3 has 15 amino acids. Germline CDR1 SGHTA, CDR2 FQGNSA. V was clipped by 5 bases and J by 2 bases, with 13 bases between them. This CDR3 is CASSKSNPPYNEQFF. As DNA, the CDR3 is TGTGCCAGCAGCAAGAGTAATCCTCCCTACAATGAGCAGTTCTTC.

This clonotype was detected ten times or more. The rearrangement links TRBV7-2 to TRBJ2-1; D remains unclear. CDR3 length equals 15 residues. Germline CDR1 and CDR2: SGHTA and FQGNSA. The V gene lost 4 bases and the J gene lost 7 bases, with 17 bases spanning the gap. CDR3 amino acids: CASSSVTESANEQFF. For the CDR3, the DNA is TGTGCCAGCAGCTCCGTTACAGAATCTGCGAATGAGCAGTTCTTC.

This clonotype has more than one count but fewer than ten. A clone one base away is much larger, so this may be a read error. The chain is built from TRBV7-2 and TRBJ1-2, with D hard to call. Germline V lookup: CDR1 SGHTA, CDR2 FQGNSA. There are 15 residues in the CDR3. The CDR3 here is CVSSLGQELAYGYTF. In DNA form, the CDR3 reads TGTGTCAGCAGCTTAGGGCAGGAATTAGCGTATGGCTACACCTTC.

The CDR3 is CASSLDPAANTEAFF. CDR3 sequence (DNA): TGTGCCAGCAGCTTAGACCCCGCTGCGAACACTGAAGCTTTCTTT. The chain carries TRBV7-2 and TRBJ1-1; D gene unclear. With 1 base removed from V and 1 base from J, the gap between germline ends came to 10 bases. Germline assignment: CDR1 SGHTA and CDR2 FQGNSA. CDR3 size: 15 residues.

The sample holds many counts of this clonotype. The chain has TRBV7-6 and TRBJ2-7; the match to TRBD2 covers 16 bases. The trim removed 5 bases at V and 2 bases at J, leaving 12 bases unmatched. The CDR3 totals 19 residues. The germline gives CDR1 SGHVS, CDR2 FNYEAQ. The chain's CDR3 is CASSLGTSGRGASAYEQYF. As DNA, the CDR3 is TGTGCCAGCAGCCTCGGGACTAGCGGGAGGGGAGCCTCCGCCTACGAGCAGTACTTC.

The table lists this clonotype with many counts. This sequence joins TRBV7-2 and TRBJ1-6, with TRBD1 as a possible D gene (6 bases). Germline CDR1 is SGHTA and CDR2 is FQGNSA. V gave up 1 base and J gave up 9 bases, with 13 bases separating them. The CDR3 is 15 residues long. CDR3 nucleotide sequence: TGTGCCAGCAGCTTAGGACGGGGGGCTGGTTCACCCCTCCACTTT. This gives the protein CASSLGRGAGSPLHF.

In its sample, this clonotype was seen many times. V is TRBV7-8 and J is TRBJ2-2; 7 nucleotides line up with TRBD1. The CDR3 has 15 amino acids. Germline lookup yields CDR1 SGHVS and CDR2 FQNEAQ. V trimming: 6 bases; J trimming: 7 bases; junction bases outside the gene matches: 11. CDR3 region: CASSLRDRGIGELFF. Written as DNA, the CDR3 is TGTGCCAGCAGTCTCCGGGACAGAGGCATCGGGGAGCTGTTTTTT.

In this sample, this clonotype turned up many times. This chain links TRBV10-3 with TRBJ1-1; 10 nucleotides line up with TRBD1. Looked up from germline, CDR1 is ENHRY and CDR2 is SYGVKD. Trimming took 11 bases from V and 0 from J; bases not matched to a gene: 9. This CDR3 has 15 residues. CDR3 amino acids: CAVGQGVALNTEAFF. The CDR3 DNA follows: TGTGCCGTCGGACAGGGGGTTGCCTTGAACACTGAAGCTTTCTTT.

The chain has TRBV5-1 and TRBJ2-1; D perhaps matches TRBD1 (6 bases). V dropped 0 bases and J dropped 9 bases, with 16 bases sitting between them. CDR3 size: 15 residues. Germline CDR1 SGHRS, CDR2 YFSETQ. CDR3 sequence: CASSLDHRESVEQFF. The CDR3 DNA reads TGCGCCAGCAGCTTGGACCACAGGGAGTCGGTTGAGCAGTTCTTC.

This clonotype was counted at least ten times. V usage is TRBV7-2 and J usage is TRBJ1-5; D is undetermined. Deletions cut 1 base from V and 9 bases from J, with 7 bases between. Germline loops: CDR1 SGHTA, CDR2 FQGNSA. This CDR3 has 12 amino acids. CDR3 region: CASSLGSGPQHF. The CDR3 DNA reads as TGTGCCAGCAGCTTAGGGTCGGGGCCCCAGCATTTT.

This clonotype was observed many times. The chain couples TRBV20-1 to TRBJ1-2; TRBD1 might be the D (5 bases). Per the germline V gene, CDR1 is DFQATT and CDR2 is SNEGSKA (reference sequence). CDR3 length: 13 residues. Trimming took off 3 bases at V and 0 bases at J, with 8 bases between the two ends. The CDR3 bases are TGCAGTGCTAGCCAGGGTTCTAACTATGGCTACACCTTC. Translated, it gives CSASQGSNYGYTF.

This clonotype was recorded many times. The CDR3 protein is CSAPTSGTGFYEQYF. CDR3 nucleotides: TGCAGTGCCCCCACTTCCGGGACAGGTTTCTACGAGCAGTACTTC. The rearrangement links TRBV20-1 to TRBJ2-7; 8 bases line up with TRBD1. The CDR3 has 15 residues. Germline CDR1 DFQATT, CDR2 SNEGSKA (reference sequence). V lost 6 bases, J lost 3 bases, and 13 bases stayed unmatched.

In its sample, this clonotype was seen many times. This rearrangement joins TRBV7-8 to TRBJ2-2; D not certain. The V end lost 1 base, the J end lost 7 bases, and 4 bases lay between the germline ends. CDR3 size: 12 residues. Germline V lookup: CDR1 SGHVS, CDR2 FQNEAQ. CDR3 residues: CASSLGLGELFF. The CDR3 DNA reads TGTGCCAGCAGCTTAGGACTCGGGGAGCTGTTTTTT.

The sample holds one count of this clonotype. A read error is possible here, since a much larger clone lies one base away. No conserved phenylalanine or tryptophan ends this CDR3, so it is likely a read error. Because the CDR3's place on the DNA is in doubt, the DNA is left out and the CDR3 is given as listed by TCRdb. The CDR3 sequence: CASSQTGEAYL. The gene calls are TRBV14 and TRBJ2-7; TRBD2, the D gene given by the table, was not confirmed from the DNA. The length of the CDR3 is 11 amino acids, counting both ends. Germline values: CDR1 SGHDN, CDR2 FVKESK.

This clonotype came up many times. J is TRBJ1-1 and V is TRBV2; 7 bases line up with TRBD1. J lost 1 base, V lost 4 bases, and 3 bases had no gene match. The length of the CDR3 is 14 residues. Per germline, CDR1 SNHLY and CDR2 FYNNEI. The CDR3 region has the DNA TGTGCCAGCAGTGTACGACAGGGGAACACTGAAGCTTTCTTT. Translation gives CASSVRQGNTEAFF.

At least ten counts were recorded for this clonotype. The chain is built from TRBV7-1 and TRBJ2-2; D possibly corresponds to TRBD1 (5 bases). TRBV7-1 is annotated as an ORF whose role is uncertain. The V end lost 5 bases, the J end lost 3 bases, and 13 bases lay between the germline ends. This CDR3 region has 15 residues. The CDR3 reads CASSDRAPHTGELFF. The CDR3 DNA reads TGTGCCAGCAGCGACAGAGCCCCCCACACCGGGGAGCTGTTTTTT.

This clonotype was counted ten times or more. This chain joins TRBV20-1 and TRBJ2-7, with TRBD2 identical over 7 bases. The V gene's germline CDR1 is DFQATT and CDR2 SNEGSKA (reference sequence). The CDR3 consists of 14 residues. V gave up 1 base and J gave up 4 bases; unmatched junction bases: 7. The CDR3 DNA is TGCAGTGCTAGAGGGCTAGCGGACCTTTACGAGCAGTACTTC. It specifies CSARGLADLYEQYF.